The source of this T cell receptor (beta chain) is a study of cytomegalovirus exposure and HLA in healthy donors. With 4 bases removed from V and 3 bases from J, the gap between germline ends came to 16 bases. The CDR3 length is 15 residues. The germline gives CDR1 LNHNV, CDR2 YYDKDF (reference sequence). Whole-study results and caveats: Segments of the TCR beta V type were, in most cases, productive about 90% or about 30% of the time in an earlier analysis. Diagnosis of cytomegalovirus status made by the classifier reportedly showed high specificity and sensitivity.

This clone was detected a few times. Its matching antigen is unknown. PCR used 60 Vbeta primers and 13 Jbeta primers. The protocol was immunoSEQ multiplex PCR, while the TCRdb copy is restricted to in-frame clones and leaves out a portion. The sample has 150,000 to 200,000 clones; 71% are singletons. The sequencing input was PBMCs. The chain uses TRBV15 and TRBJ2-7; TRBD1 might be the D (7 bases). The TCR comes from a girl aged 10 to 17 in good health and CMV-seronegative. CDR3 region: CATSTGGGPHYEQYF. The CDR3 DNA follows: TGTGCCACCAGCACCGGAGGGGGCCCTCACTACGAGCAGTACTTC.